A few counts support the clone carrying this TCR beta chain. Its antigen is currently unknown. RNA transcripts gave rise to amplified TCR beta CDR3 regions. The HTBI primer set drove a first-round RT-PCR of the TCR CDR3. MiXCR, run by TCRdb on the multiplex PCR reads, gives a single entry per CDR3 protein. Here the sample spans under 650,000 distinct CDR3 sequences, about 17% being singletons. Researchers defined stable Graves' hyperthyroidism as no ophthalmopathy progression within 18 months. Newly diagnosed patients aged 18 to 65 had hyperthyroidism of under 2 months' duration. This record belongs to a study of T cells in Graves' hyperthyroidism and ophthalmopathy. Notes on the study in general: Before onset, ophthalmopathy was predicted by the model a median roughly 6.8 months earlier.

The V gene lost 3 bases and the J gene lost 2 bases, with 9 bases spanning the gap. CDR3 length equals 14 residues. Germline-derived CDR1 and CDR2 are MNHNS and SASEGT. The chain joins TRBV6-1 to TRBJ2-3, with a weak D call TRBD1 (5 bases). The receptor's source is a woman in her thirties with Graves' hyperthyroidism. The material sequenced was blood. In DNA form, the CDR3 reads TGTGCCAGCAGTGAGTACAGGATCACAGATACGCAGTATTTT. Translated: CASSEYRITDTQYF.